This T cell receptor beta chain was sequenced for a study of response to subunit inactivated influenza vaccine. The study's findings and limits: It was suggested by the authors that few new T cells are recruited by each seasonal influenza vaccination.

TCRdb re-analysed the RT-PCR reads in MiXCR, keeping a single row per CDR3 protein. Of over 300,000 distinct CDR3 sequences listed, around a fifth were seen once; the top ten hold 10%. Note on this clonotype: No antigen is known for it.

The junction had 9 bases not matched to a gene; V was cut back by 8 bases and J by 4 bases. CDR1 is LNHNV and CDR2 is YYDKDF in the germline V gene (reference sequence). The CDR3 runs to 15 residues. The rearrangement uses TRBV15 and TRBJ2-3; 10 nucleotides match TRBD1. The sequence derives from a man between 50 and 69 years old who received an inactivated influenza vaccine. The source was PBMCs from blood, collected 21 months after vaccination. The DNA for the CDR3 is TGTGCCACCTCTCCCTACGGGACAGGGGCAGATACGCAGTATTTT. Protein sequence: CATSPYGTGADTQYF.